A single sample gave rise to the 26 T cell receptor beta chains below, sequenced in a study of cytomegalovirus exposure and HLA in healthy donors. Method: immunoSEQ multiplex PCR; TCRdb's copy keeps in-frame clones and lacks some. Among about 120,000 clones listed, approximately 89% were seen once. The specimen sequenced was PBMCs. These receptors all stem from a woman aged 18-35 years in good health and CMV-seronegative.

The chain's CDR3 is CASSLPGTGREAFF. CDR3 nucleotides: TGTGCCAGCAGCCTTCCCGGGACAGGGCGTGAAGCTTTCTTT. The genes are TRBV11-1 and TRBJ1-1, with TRBD1 identical over 9 bases. This CDR3 spans 14 amino acids. The V segment lost 5 bases and the J segment 7 bases; nucleotides outside the gene matches: 8. Germline V gives CDR1 SGHAT, CDR2 FQDESV (reference sequence).

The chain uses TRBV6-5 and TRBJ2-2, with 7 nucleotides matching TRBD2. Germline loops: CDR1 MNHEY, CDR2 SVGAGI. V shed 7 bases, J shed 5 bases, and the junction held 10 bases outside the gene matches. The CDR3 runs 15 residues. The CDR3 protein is CASILGSGGTGELFF. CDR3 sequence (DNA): TGTGCCAGCATCCTTGGTTCGGGGGGAACCGGGGAGCTGTTTTTT.

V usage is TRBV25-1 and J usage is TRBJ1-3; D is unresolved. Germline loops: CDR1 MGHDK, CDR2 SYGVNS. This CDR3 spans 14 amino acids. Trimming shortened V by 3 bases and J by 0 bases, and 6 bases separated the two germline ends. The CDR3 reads CASSDSYSGNTIYF. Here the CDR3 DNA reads TGTGCCAGCAGTGACAGTTACTCTGGAAACACCATATATTTT.

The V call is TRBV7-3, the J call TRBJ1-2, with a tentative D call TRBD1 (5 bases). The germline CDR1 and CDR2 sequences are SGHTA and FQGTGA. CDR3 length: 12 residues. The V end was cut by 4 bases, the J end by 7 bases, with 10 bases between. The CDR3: CASSYQGVGYTF. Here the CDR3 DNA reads TGTGCCAGCAGCTACCAAGGGGTTGGCTACACCTTC.

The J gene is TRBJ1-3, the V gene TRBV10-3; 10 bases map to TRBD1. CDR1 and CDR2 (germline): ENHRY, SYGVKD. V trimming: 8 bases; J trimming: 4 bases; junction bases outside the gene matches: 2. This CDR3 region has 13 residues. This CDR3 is CAILGQGGNTIYF. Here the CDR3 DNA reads TGTGCCATCTTGGGACAGGGGGGAAACACCATATATTTT.

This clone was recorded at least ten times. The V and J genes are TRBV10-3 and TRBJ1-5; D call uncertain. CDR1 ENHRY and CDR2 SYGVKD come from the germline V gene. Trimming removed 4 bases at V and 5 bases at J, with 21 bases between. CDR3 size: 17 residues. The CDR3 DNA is TGTGCCATCAGTGTGGTAGCGGTAAGTCGAGGGTATCAGCCCCAGCATTTT. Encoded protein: CAISVVAVSRGYQPQHF.

This CDR3 is CASSPTPGQGVTQYF. CDR3 sequence (DNA): TGTGCCAGCTCACCAACCCCGGGACAGGGAGTGACGCAGTATTTT. This sequence joins TRBV18 and TRBJ2-3; 9 bases line up with TRBD1. CDR3 length: 15 amino acids. CDR1 and CDR2 from the germline V gene are KGHSH and LQKENI. J lost 9 bases, V lost 2 bases, and 9 bases had no gene match.

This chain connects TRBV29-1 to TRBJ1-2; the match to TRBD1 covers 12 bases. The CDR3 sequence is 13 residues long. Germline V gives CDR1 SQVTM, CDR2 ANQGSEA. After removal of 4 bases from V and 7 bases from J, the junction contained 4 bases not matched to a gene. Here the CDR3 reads CSVVGQGAPGYTF. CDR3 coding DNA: TGCAGCGTTGTGGGACAGGGGGCTCCTGGCTACACCTTC.

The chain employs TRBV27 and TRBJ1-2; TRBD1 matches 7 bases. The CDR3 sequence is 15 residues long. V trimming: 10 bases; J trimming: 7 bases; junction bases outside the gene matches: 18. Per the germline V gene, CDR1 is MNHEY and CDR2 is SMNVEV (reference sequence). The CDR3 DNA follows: TGTGCCACCAAGTTGCAGGGGGGCGCTTTTGGTGGCTACACCTTC. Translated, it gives CATKLQGGAFGGYTF.

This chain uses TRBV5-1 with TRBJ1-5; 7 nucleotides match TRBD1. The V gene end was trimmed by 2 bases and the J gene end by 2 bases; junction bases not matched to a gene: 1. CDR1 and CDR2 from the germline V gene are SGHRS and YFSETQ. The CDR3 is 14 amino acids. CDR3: CASSFTGGNQPQHF. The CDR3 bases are TGCGCCAGCAGCTTTACAGGGGGCAATCAGCCCCAGCATTTT.

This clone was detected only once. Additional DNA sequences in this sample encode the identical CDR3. The DNA for the CDR3 is TGTGCCAGCAGTGAAGCCCAAGATACGCAGTATTTT. This translates into CASSEAQDTQYF. The chain uses TRBV2 and TRBJ2-3; D uncertain. V lost 0 bases and J lost 5, with 3 bases in between. The CDR3 has 12 residues. Per the germline V gene, CDR1 is SNHLY and CDR2 is FYNNEI.

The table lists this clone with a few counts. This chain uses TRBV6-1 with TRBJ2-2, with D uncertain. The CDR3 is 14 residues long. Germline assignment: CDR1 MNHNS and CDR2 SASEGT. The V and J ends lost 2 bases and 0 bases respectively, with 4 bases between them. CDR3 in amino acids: CASSELANTGELFF. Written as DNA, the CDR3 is TGTGCCAGCAGTGAACTAGCGAACACCGGGGAGCTGTTTTTT.

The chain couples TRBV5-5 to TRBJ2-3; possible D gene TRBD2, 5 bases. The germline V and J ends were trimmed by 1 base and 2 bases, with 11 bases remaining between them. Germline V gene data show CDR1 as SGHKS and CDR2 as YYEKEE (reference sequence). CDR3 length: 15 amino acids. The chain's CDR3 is CASSLLWENTDTQYF. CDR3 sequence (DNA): TGTGCCAGCAGCTTGCTTTGGGAGAACACAGATACGCAGTATTTT.

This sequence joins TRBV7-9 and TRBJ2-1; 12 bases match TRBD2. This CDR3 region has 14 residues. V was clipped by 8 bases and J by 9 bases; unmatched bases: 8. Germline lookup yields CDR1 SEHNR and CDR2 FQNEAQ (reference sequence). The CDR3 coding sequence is TGTGCCAGCTCTCTAGCGGGGGGGCCTACTGAGCAGTTCTTC. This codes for CASSLAGGPTEQFF.

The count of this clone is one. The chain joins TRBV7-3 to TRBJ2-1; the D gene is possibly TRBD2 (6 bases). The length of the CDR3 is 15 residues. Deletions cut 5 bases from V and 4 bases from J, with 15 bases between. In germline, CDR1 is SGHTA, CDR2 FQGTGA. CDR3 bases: TGTGCCAGCAGCACTCTAGGGGACTTGTACAATGAGCAGTTCTTC. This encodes CASSTLGDLYNEQFF.

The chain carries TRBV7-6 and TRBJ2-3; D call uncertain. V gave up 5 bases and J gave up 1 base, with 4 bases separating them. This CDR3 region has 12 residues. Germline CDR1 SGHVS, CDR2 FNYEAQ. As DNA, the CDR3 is TGTGCCAGCAGCCCCGGCACAGATACGCAGTATTTT. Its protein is CASSPGTDTQYF.

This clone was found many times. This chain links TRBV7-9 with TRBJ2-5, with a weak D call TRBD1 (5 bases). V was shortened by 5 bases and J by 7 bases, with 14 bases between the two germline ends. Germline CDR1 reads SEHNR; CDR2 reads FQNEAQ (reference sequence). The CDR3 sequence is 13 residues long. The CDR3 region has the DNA TGTGCCAGCAGCCAGACCTATAGGGGGACCCAGTACTTC. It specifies CASSQTYRGTQYF.

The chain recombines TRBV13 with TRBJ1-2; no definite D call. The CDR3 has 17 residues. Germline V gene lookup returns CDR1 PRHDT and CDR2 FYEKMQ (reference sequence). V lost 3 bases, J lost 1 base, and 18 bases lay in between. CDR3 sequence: CASSLGPRLTVNYGYTF. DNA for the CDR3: TGTGCCAGCAGCTTGGGCCCCCGACTAACTGTTAACTATGGCTACACCTTC.

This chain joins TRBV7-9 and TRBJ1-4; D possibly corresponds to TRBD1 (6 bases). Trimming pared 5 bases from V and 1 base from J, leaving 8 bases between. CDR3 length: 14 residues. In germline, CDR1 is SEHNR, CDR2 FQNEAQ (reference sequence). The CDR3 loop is CASSLQGTNEKLFF. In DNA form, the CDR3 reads TGTGCCAGCAGCCTACAGGGAACTAATGAAAAACTGTTTTTT.

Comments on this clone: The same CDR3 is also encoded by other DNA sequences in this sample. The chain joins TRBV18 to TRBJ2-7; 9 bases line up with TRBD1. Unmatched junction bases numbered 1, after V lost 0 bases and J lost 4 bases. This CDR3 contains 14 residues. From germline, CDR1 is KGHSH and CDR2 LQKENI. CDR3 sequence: CASSPPGTGYEQYF. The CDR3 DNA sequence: TGTGCCAGCTCACCACCCGGGACAGGGTACGAGCAGTACTTC.

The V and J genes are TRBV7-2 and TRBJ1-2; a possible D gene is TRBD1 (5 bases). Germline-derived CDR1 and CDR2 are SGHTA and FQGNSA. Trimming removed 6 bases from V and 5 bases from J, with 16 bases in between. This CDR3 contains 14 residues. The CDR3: CASRRPPGGYGYTF. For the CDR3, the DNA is TGTGCCAGCAGACGGCCCCCGGGGGGGTATGGCTACACCTTC.

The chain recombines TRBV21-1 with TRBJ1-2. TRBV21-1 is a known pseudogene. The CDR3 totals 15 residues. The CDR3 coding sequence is TGTGCCAGCAAATGGGGGGGGCCCCTACTCTATGGCTACACCTTC. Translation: CASKWGGPLLYGYTF.

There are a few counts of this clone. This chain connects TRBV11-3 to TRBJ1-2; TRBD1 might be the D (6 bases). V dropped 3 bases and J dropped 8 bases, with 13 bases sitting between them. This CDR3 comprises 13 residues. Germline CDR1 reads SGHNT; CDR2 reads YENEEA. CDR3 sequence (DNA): TGTGCCAGCAGCTTTCCAGGGGCCGAGGGCTACACCTTC. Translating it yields CASSFPGAEGYTF.

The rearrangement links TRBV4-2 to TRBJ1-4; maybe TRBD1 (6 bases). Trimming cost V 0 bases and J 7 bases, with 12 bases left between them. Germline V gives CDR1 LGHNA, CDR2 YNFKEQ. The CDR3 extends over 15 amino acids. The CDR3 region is CASSQEPGQGEKLFF. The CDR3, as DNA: TGTGCCAGCAGCCAAGAACCGGGACAAGGTGAAAAACTGTTTTTT.

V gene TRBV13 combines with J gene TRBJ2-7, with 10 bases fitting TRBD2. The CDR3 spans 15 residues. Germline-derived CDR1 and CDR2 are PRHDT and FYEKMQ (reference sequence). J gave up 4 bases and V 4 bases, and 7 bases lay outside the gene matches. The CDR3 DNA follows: TGTGCCAGCAGCTCGGCCGGGACTAGCGATTACGAGCAGTACTTC. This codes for CASSSAGTSDYEQYF.

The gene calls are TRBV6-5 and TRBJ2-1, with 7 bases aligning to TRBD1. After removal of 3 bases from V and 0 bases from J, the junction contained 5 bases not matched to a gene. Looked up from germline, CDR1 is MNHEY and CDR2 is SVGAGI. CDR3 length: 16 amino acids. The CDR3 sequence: CASSYTTGSSYNEQFF. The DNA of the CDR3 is TGTGCCAGCAGTTATACGACAGGGAGCTCCTACAATGAGCAGTTCTTC.